These 32 T cell receptor beta chains were all obtained from the same sample, sequenced in a study of control samples from healthy donors and cancer patients. Only in-frame clones appear in the TCRdb table, and some are missing; sequencing was by immunoSEQ multiplex PCR. In the table there are under 65,000 clones, under 95% of which are singletons. The sample consisted of PBMCs. Source of these receptors: a man younger than 45 with colorectal cancer.

V usage is TRBV24-1 and J usage is TRBJ2-2; D remains ambiguous. V shed 2 bases and J shed 6 bases, with 21 bases lying between them. The germline V gene encodes CDR1 KGHDR and CDR2 SFDVKD. The CDR3 has 18 amino acids. CDR3 region: CATSDSRPPLFWAGELFF. CDR3 DNA: TGTGCCACCAGTGATTCAAGACCACCGTTATTCTGGGCCGGGGAGCTGTTTTTT.

The rearrangement links TRBV19 to TRBJ2-1, with 7 bases that match TRBD2. Germline values: CDR1 LNHDA, CDR2 SQIVND (reference sequence). Trimming at V came to 7 bases and at J to 10 bases, leaving 7 bases not matched to a gene. The CDR3 has 12 amino acids. The CDR3 DNA follows: TGTGCCAGTAAGGGATTCGGGGGGGAGCAGTTCTTC. Protein sequence: CASKGFGGEQFF.

The chain joins TRBV6-6 to TRBJ1-2; D is ambiguous. Per germline, CDR1 MNHNY and CDR2 SVGAGI (reference sequence). Trimming removed 0 bases at V and 2 bases at J, with 7 bases between. The CDR3 contains 14 residues. The CDR3 nucleotides read TGTGCCAGCAGTTACTCCACTGGGAACTATGGCTACACCTTC. It translates to CASSYSTGNYGYTF.

V usage is TRBV7-2 and J usage is TRBJ1-5; D unresolved. CDR1 is SGHTA and CDR2 is FQGNSA in the germline V gene. With 1 base removed from V and 5 bases from J, the gap between germline ends came to 15 bases. The CDR3 runs 16 residues. CDR3 in DNA: TGTGCCAGCAGCTTAGGGGTTGCGGGGTCATATCAGCCCCAGCATTTT. Its translation is CASSLGVAGSYQPQHF.

This sequence joins TRBV6-1 and TRBJ2-7, with 10 nucleotides matching TRBD1. The CDR3 is 15 residues long. Germline V CDR1 and CDR2: MNHNS, SASEGT. V was pared by 1 base and J by 6 bases, with 6 bases of the junction left unmatched. For the CDR3, the DNA is TGTGCCAGCAGTGAAGGGGACAGGGGTCCGTCCGAGCAGTACTTC. Protein: CASSEGDRGPSEQYF.

The chain recombines TRBV19 with TRBJ1-1, with D tentatively TRBD1 (5 bases). CDR1 and CDR2 (germline): LNHDA, SQIVND (reference sequence). This CDR3 has 16 residues. V lost 4 bases and J 1 base, leaving 16 bases between the germline ends. The CDR3 DNA sequence: TGTGCCAGTAGTAAAGGCCCGGGGGAGAGGAACACTGAAGCTTTCTTT. It encodes CASSKGPGERNTEAFF. Supplemented by reference TRBV19 and TRBJ1-1, the full variable domain reads DGGITQSPKYLFRKEGQNVTLSCEQNLNHDAMYWYRQDPGQGLRLIYYSQIVNDFQKGDIAEGYSVSREKKESFPLTVTSAQKNPTAFYLCASSKGPGERNTEAFFGQGTRLTVV.

The J gene is TRBJ2-7, the V gene TRBV5-1, with D maybe TRBD2 (6 bases). Germline CDR1 is SGHRS and CDR2 is YFSETQ. This CDR3 contains 15 residues. Between the trimmed V and J ends, which lost 0 bases and 3 bases, there was a span of 13 bases. CDR3: CASSLGAGLHYEQYF. In DNA form, the CDR3 reads TGCGCCAGCAGCTTGGGTGCGGGACTCCACTACGAGCAGTACTTC.

The chain carries TRBV24-1 and TRBJ2-5; the D gene is possibly TRBD2 (6 bases). With 4 bases removed from V and 5 bases from J, the gap between germline ends came to 16 bases. The CDR3 is 15 residues long. Germline CDR1 reads KGHDR; CDR2 reads SFDVKD. Here the CDR3 reads CATSESGLRGETQYF. The CDR3 region has the DNA TGTGCCACCAGTGAGTCGGGACTCCGCGGGGAGACCCAGTACTTC.

This sequence joins TRBV9 and TRBJ2-1, with a weak D call TRBD2 (7 bases). Germline CDR1 SGDLS, CDR2 YYNGEE. Trimming removed 3 bases at V and 3 bases at J, with 13 bases between. The CDR3 runs 15 residues. The CDR3 reads CASSAVGGRYNEQFF. In DNA form, the CDR3 reads TGTGCCAGCAGCGCGGTCGGGGGGCGCTACAATGAGCAGTTCTTC.

The genes are TRBV7-2 and TRBJ1-1; possible D gene TRBD1, 5 bases. V gave up 1 base and J gave up 3 bases, with 9 bases separating them. The CDR3 has 14 amino acids. Germline lookup yields CDR1 SGHTA and CDR2 FQGNSA. The CDR3 here is CASSLDRWDTEAFF. The CDR3 DNA reads TGTGCCAGCAGCTTAGACAGGTGGGACACTGAAGCTTTCTTT.

V and J are TRBV3-1 (or the pseudogene TRBV3-2) and TRBJ2-1; D gene unclear. Trimming shortened V by 4 bases and J by 10 bases, and 14 bases separated the two germline ends. The CDR3 has 13 residues. Germline values: CDR1 LGHDT, CDR2 YNNKEL (reference sequence). The CDR3 here is CASSLGAAQEQFF. In DNA form, the CDR3 reads TGTGCCAGCAGCCTCGGCGCAGCACAGGAGCAGTTCTTC.

This clone came up once. The chain is built from TRBV4-3 and TRBJ2-2, with 10 bases fitting TRBD2. V gave up 4 bases and J gave up 5 bases; unmatched junction bases: 4. There are 15 residues in the CDR3. In germline, CDR1 is LGHNA, CDR2 YSLEER. CDR3 nucleotides: TGCGCCAGCAGCCTAGCGGGGGGAGGAACCGGGGAGCTGTTTTTT. Its protein is CASSLAGGGTGELFF.

The gene calls are TRBV10-2 and TRBJ1-5; tentatively, D is TRBD1 (5 bases). V was trimmed by 7 bases and J by 3 bases, leaving 10 bases between them. The germline V gene encodes CDR1 WSHSY and CDR2 SAAADI. The CDR3 extends over 13 amino acids. The CDR3 sequence is CASIDRLNQPQHF. For the CDR3, the DNA is TGCGCCAGCATCGACAGACTCAATCAGCCCCAGCATTTT.

CDR3 residues: CASSIQENTEAFF. CDR3 coding DNA: TGTGCCAGTAGTATACAGGAGAACACTGAAGCTTTCTTT. This chain uses TRBV19 with TRBJ1-1, with D unresolved. The V gene's germline CDR1 is LNHDA and CDR2 SQIVND (reference sequence). The V gene lost 2 bases and the J gene lost 1 base, with 5 bases spanning the gap. The CDR3 contains 13 residues.

This rearrangement joins TRBV9 to TRBJ1-2, with D unclear. This CDR3 is built from 13 residues. Germline CDR1 and CDR2: SGDLS and YYNGEE. The V end was cut by 4 bases, the J end by 2 bases, with 9 bases between. In DNA form, the CDR3 reads TGTGCCAGCAGCCCCGACCGGAACTATGGCTACACCTTC. As protein: CASSPDRNYGYTF.

The chain has TRBV7-2 and TRBJ1-6; D is undetermined. V was trimmed by 7 bases and J by 6 bases, leaving 13 bases between them. The CDR3 length is 14 residues. CDR1 and CDR2 from the germline V gene are SGHTA and FQGNSA. DNA of the CDR3: TGTGCCAGCAAAAGAGAGGGTTCTAATTCACCCCTCCACTTT. It codes for CASKREGSNSPLHF.

The chain couples TRBV5-5 to TRBJ1-2; weak D call: TRBD1 (5 bases). The CDR3 loop spans 15 amino acids. Germline CDR1 SGHKS, CDR2 YYEKEE (reference sequence). Trimming removed 0 bases at V and 1 base at J, with 10 bases between. This CDR3 is CASSLGQRLNYGYTF. The CDR3 nucleotides are TGTGCCAGCAGCTTGGGACAGCGTCTTAACTATGGCTACACCTTC. The whole variable domain, remainder taken from reference TRBV5-5 and TRBJ1-2, is DAGVTQSPTHLIKTRGQQVTLRCSPISGHKSVSWYQQVLGQGPQFIFQYYEKEERGRGNFPDRFSARQFPNYSSELNVNALLLGDSALYLCASSLGQRLNYGYTFGSGTRLTVV.

This clone was recorded only once. The CDR3 loop reads CASSPVAGAFSYEQYF. CDR3 sequence (DNA): TGTGCCAGCAGTCCGGTAGCGGGGGCCTTCTCCTACGAGCAGTACTTC. The chain has TRBV28 and TRBJ2-7; TRBD2 matches 9 bases. Per the germline V gene, CDR1 is MDHEN and CDR2 is SYDVKM. The J segment lost 0 bases and the V segment lost 5 bases, leaving 8 bases of the junction unmatched. CDR3 length equals 16 residues.

This chain joins TRBV3-1 (or the pseudogene TRBV3-2) and TRBJ2-7; tentatively, D is TRBD1 (6 bases). CDR1 and CDR2 from the germline V gene are LGHDT and YNNKEL (reference sequence). Trimming removed 8 bases from V and 3 bases from J, with 14 bases in between. This CDR3 has 13 residues. CDR3 nucleotides: TGTGCCAGCGCCTCTAACAGGGACTACGAGCAGTACTTC. Translation: CASASNRDYEQYF.

The CDR3 spells CASRDGVQPQHF. The CDR3 DNA follows: TGTGCCAGCAGGGACGGGGTCCAGCCCCAGCATTTT. The V call is TRBV6-5, the J call TRBJ1-5; no reliable D call. The CDR3 is 12 amino acids. The V gene lost 6 bases and the J gene lost 7 bases, with 10 bases spanning the gap. The germline CDR1 and CDR2 sequences are MNHEY and SVGAGI.

The V call is TRBV5-3, the J call TRBJ1-2; the match to TRBD1 covers 10 bases. TRBV5-3 is designated an ORF whose function remains uncertain. Trimming at V came to 1 base and at J to 8 bases, leaving 8 bases not matched to a gene. The CDR3 covers 15 residues. The CDR3 region has the DNA TGTGCCAGAAGCTTGTTTGGGACAGGGGTTTCGGGCTACACCTTC. Translating it yields CARSLFGTGVSGYTF.

This rearrangement joins TRBV7-6 to TRBJ2-1; D gene uncertain. The ends were cut back, 2 bases at V and 10 bases at J, with 6 bases in the middle. Germline V gene sequence: CDR1 SGHVS, CDR2 FNYEAQ. CDR3 size: 11 residues. The chain's CDR3 is CASSLTEEQFF. The CDR3 bases are TGTGCCAGCAGCTTAACGGAAGAGCAGTTCTTC. The whole variable domain, filled in from reference TRBV7-6 and TRBJ2-1, reads GAGVSQSPRYKVTKRGQDVALRCDPISGHVSLYWYRQALGQGPEFLTYFNYEAQQDKSGLPNDRFSAERPEGSISTLTIQRTEQRDSAMYRCASSLTEEQFFGPGTRLTVL.

V is TRBV3-1 (or the pseudogene TRBV3-2) and J is TRBJ2-4; D unclear. With 3 bases removed from V and 0 bases from J, the gap between germline ends came to 15 bases. CDR3 length: 17 residues. The germline V gene has CDR1 LGHDT and CDR2 YNNKEL (reference sequence). This CDR3 is CASSQLFSNLAKNIQYF. CDR3 bases: TGTGCCAGCAGCCAGCTCTTCAGTAATTTAGCCAAAAACATTCAGTACTTC.

The chain has TRBV19 and TRBJ1-4; D may be TRBD1 (5 bases). The CDR3 is 18 amino acids. The germline V gene encodes CDR1 LNHDA and CDR2 SQIVND (reference sequence). V lost 3 bases, J lost 7 bases, and 24 bases lay in between. Here the CDR3 DNA reads TGTGCCAGTAGTATCTTCATCAATCTCAGGGTAGGGAGTGAAAAACTGTTTTTT. Translation gives CASSIFINLRVGSEKLFF.

The V call is TRBV19, the J call TRBJ2-3; D is unclear. V lost 3 bases to trimming and J lost 10 bases, with 23 bases between them. The CDR3 has 16 residues. The germline gives CDR1 LNHDA, CDR2 SQIVND (reference sequence). CDR3 sequence: CASSINLGSAYRPQYF. The CDR3 DNA is TGTGCCAGTAGTATTAATCTGGGGTCTGCTTACCGTCCGCAGTATTTT.

The gene calls are TRBV30 and TRBJ2-4; D is undetermined. Germline values: CDR1 GTSNPN, CDR2 SVGIG (reference sequence). There are 12 residues in the CDR3. Trimming took off 0 bases at V and 7 bases at J, with 7 bases between the two ends. The CDR3 DNA reads as TGTGCCTGGAGTGTGTCACCTAACATTCAGTACTTC. This sequence encodes CAWSVSPNIQYF.

The chain carries TRBV19 and TRBJ1-4; no clear D. Germline CDR1 LNHDA, CDR2 SQIVND (reference sequence). The CDR3 sequence is 15 residues long. Trimming shortened V by 3 bases and J by 7 bases, and 15 bases separated the two germline ends. The DNA for the CDR3 is TGTGCCAGTAGTATTCGGATCGGAACCCGTGAAAAACTGTTTTTT. It translates to CASSIRIGTREKLFF.

This chain joins TRBV2 and TRBJ1-1; D is ambiguous. V dropped 3 bases and J dropped 1 base, with 3 bases sitting between them. Germline CDR1 is SNHLY and CDR2 is FYNNEI. The CDR3 has 12 residues. In DNA, the CDR3 is TGTGCCAGCAGTGATGCGAACACTGAAGCTTTCTTT. Residues: CASSDANTEAFF.

This clone was found a few times. The gene calls are TRBV13 and TRBJ2-2; 7 bases are a match to TRBD1. Germline-derived CDR1 and CDR2 are PRHDT and FYEKMQ (reference sequence). Trimming took 5 bases from V and 4 from J; bases not matched to a gene: 7. CDR3 size: 15 residues. The DNA for the CDR3 is TGTGCCAGCAGCCCCCGGCAGGGGGTCACCGGGGAGCTGTTTTTT. This codes for CASSPRQGVTGELFF.

The chain couples TRBV10-3 to TRBJ2-1, with TRBD2 as a possible D gene (5 bases). V lost 10 bases, J lost 0 bases, and 19 bases lay in between. The CDR3 spans 16 residues. The germline gives CDR1 ENHRY, CDR2 SYGVKD. CDR3 bases: TGTGCCACCTCCCGGGGAGTAGGGAGCTCCTACAATGAGCAGTTCTTC. The encoded protein is CATSRGVGSSYNEQFF.

The chain joins TRBV7-2 to TRBJ2-7, with 9 nucleotides matching TRBD1. Germline V gene lookup returns CDR1 SGHTA and CDR2 FQGNSA. This CDR3 is built from 18 residues. V gave up 5 bases and J gave up 0 bases; unmatched junction bases: 14. CDR3 bases: TGTGCCAGCAGCCTAACTGGGGGGGGGACAGGGAGCTCCTACGAGCAGTACTTC. Translation: CASSLTGGGTGSSYEQYF.

This rearrangement joins TRBV11-2 to TRBJ1-2; 10 bases map to TRBD1. The CDR3 is made up of 14 amino acids. The germline V gene encodes CDR1 SGHAT and CDR2 FQNNGV. The V and J ends lost 6 bases and 4 bases, in that order; junction bases with no gene match: 5. The CDR3 sequence is CASRPGQGFYGYTF. The CDR3 nucleotides are TGTGCCAGCAGACCGGGACAGGGGTTCTATGGCTACACCTTC.